The clone carrying this T cell receptor (beta chain) was recorded a few times. Its specificity is not known. The record originates from a study of cytomegalovirus exposure and HLA in healthy donors. Whole-study results and caveats: Overall, approximately 150 TCR beta chains were annotated as cytomegalovirus-associated. Common viral pathogens seemed to be connected with several of the most significant clusters, according to a later analysis. Later analysis associated a missense DCLRE1C variant with TCR beta V- and J-gene trimming.

Healthy bone marrow donors formed the donor group. CDR1 is MNHEY and CDR2 is SVGAGI in the germline V gene. The CDR3 has 13 residues. V lost 0 bases to trimming and J lost 7 bases, with 9 bases between them. A multiplex PCR was run with 60 Vbeta primers and 13 Jbeta primers. Generated by immunoSEQ multiplex PCR, the TCRdb table keeps only in-frame clones and is missing some. This table holds more than 95,000 clones, approximately 12% found once. The sequence was collected from a man aged 35-49 years in good health and CMV-seropositive. The sequenced sample consisted of PBMCs. This chain uses TRBV6-5 with TRBJ1-2; D is possibly TRBD1 (5 bases). For the CDR3, the DNA is TGTGCCAGCAGTTACTCGGGGGGTGGTGGCTACACCTTC. This translates into CASSYSGGGGYTF.